Listed here are 19 T cell receptor beta chains from one sample, sequenced in a study of molecular identifiers for immune sequencing clone quantification. Each CDR3 protein is one row after TCRdb ran MiXCR on the PCR reads. The profile shows about half a million distinct CDR3 sequences, roughly 23% of them singletons. The sequencing input was naive CD8+ T cells from blood, with Jurkat cell RNA spiked in. Documented subset: FACS-sorted CD8+CD4-CCR7+CD45RA+ naive T cells. The receptors originated from a human donor in good health. Some libraries in this study had Jurkat cell RNA spiked in.

This clonotype was detected a few times. The chain couples TRBV27 to TRBJ2-5; D unresolved. Deletions cut 8 bases from V and 7 bases from J, with 20 bases between. The CDR3 is 14 residues long. CDR1 is MNHEY, CDR2 SMNVEV, per germline (reference sequence). The CDR3 sequence: CASGLSASMATQYF. The DNA for the CDR3 is TGTGCCAGCGGGTTGTCGGCCAGTATGGCGACCCAGTACTTC.

This clonotype has a handful of counts. The chain employs TRBV3-1 and TRBJ2-3; 10 bases match TRBD2. The CDR3 contains 17 residues. The germline V gene has CDR1 LGHDT and CDR2 YNNKEL (reference sequence). Losses at the gene ends were 0 bases for V and 3 bases for J; bases not matched to a gene: 6. The chain's CDR3 is CASSQDTLAGVTDTQYF. CDR3 coding DNA: TGTGCCAGCAGCCAAGATACCCTAGCGGGGGTGACAGATACGCAGTATTTT.

The rearrangement links TRBV4-1 to TRBJ1-1; 7 bases agree with TRBD1. The CDR3 has 17 amino acids. V shed 4 bases, J shed 4 bases, and the junction held 15 bases outside the gene matches. Germline CDR1 is MGHRA and CDR2 is YSYEKL. The CDR3 region has the DNA TGCGCCAGCAGCCCCCTCTGGGACAGTTTTACGGGCACTGAAGCTTTCTTT. Translating gives CASSPLWDSFTGTEAFF.

This clonotype was picked up one time. With a much larger clone just one base away, this may be a read error. The chain employs TRBV7-2 and TRBJ2-7; tentatively, D is TRBD1 or TRBD2 (5 bases each). This CDR3 is built from 13 residues. From germline, CDR1 is SGHTA and CDR2 FQGNSA. The CDR3 coding sequence is TGTGCCAGCAGCTTAGGCGACAGCTGGGAGCTGTACTTC. Translation gives CASSLGDSWELYF.

As concerns this clonotype: A read error is possible here, since a much larger clone lies one base away. The chain employs TRBV27 and TRBJ1-5, with 8 bases matching TRBD1. Germline V CDR1 and CDR2: MNHEY, SMNVEV (reference sequence). The CDR3 consists of 16 residues. The CDR3: CASSQQGVYSNQPLHF. The CDR3 DNA reads TGTGCCAGCAGTCAACAGGGGGTTTATAGCAATCAGCCCCTGCATTTT.

Only a few counts were recorded for this clonotype. This may arise from a read error, as a much more abundant clone is one base away. This rearrangement joins TRBV3-1 to TRBJ2-6, with a possible D match to TRBD1 (7 bases). The V gene's germline CDR1 is LGHDT and CDR2 YNNKEL (reference sequence). The CDR3 covers 15 residues. The CDR3 spells CVSRGDFSGANVLTF. The CDR3 DNA is TGTGTCAGCAGGGGGGACTTCTCTGGGGCCAACGTCCTGACTTTC.

This clonotype was detected once. It may be a read error: a sequence one base away is much more abundant. The conserved phenylalanine or tryptophan normally closing the CDR3 is absent here, so this likely arose from a read error. The chain links TRBV28 to TRBJ1-5; D call uncertain. Looked up from germline, CDR1 is MDHEN and CDR2 is SYDVKM. The CDR3 is made up of 13 amino acids. With 7 bases removed from V and 0 bases from J, the gap between germline ends came to 7 bases. As DNA, the CDR3 is TGTGCCAGCAAGAGTCATAGCAATCAGCCCCAGCATTCT. Translated, it gives CASKSHSNQPQHS.

The table lists this clonotype with a few counts. This chain connects TRBV2 to TRBJ2-3, with a possible D match to TRBD2 (5 bases). This CDR3 is 12 amino acids long. Trimming removed 7 bases at V and 5 bases at J, with 10 bases between. Germline V gives CDR1 SNHLY, CDR2 FYNNEI. The CDR3 protein is CASKDWLDTQYF. Written as DNA, the CDR3 is TGTGCCAGCAAGGACTGGTTAGATACGCAGTATTTT.

This clonotype was detected a few times. V gene TRBV24-1 combines with J gene TRBJ1-1; D is perhaps TRBD1 (6 bases). Germline V lookup: CDR1 KGHDR, CDR2 SFDVKD. CDR3 length: 13 residues. Trimming stripped 8 bases from V and 1 base from J, with 10 bases between. The CDR3 here is CATKDSQNTEAFF. The CDR3 region has the DNA TGTGCCACCAAGGACAGCCAGAACACTGAAGCTTTCTTT.

Concerning this clonotype itself: A read error may explain this, as a much larger clone is one base away. The rearrangement joins TRBV5-3 to TRBJ1-1; 8 bases agree with TRBD1. TRBV5-3 is an ORF; its function is uncertain. The CDR3 runs to 12 residues. V trimming: 10 bases; J trimming: 11 bases; junction bases outside the gene matches: 13. The DNA for the CDR3 is TGTGCCGGCAGCCCGACAGGGGAAAAGGCTTTCTTT. It is translated as CAGSPTGEKAFF.

This clonotype appeared many times. V is TRBV12-3 or TRBV12-4 and J is TRBJ2-3; D gene ambiguous. Deletions cut 3 bases from V and 0 bases from J, with 16 bases between. The CDR3 contains 17 residues. The CDR3 loop is CASSFSGQRASTDTQYF. The CDR3 DNA reads as TGTGCCAGCAGTTTCAGTGGGCAAAGGGCTAGCACAGATACGCAGTATTTT.

The chain is built from TRBV6-1 and TRBJ2-3, with unresolved D. The CDR3 is made up of 15 amino acids. Per the germline V gene, CDR1 is MNHNS and CDR2 is SASEGT. The V gene lost 3 bases and the J gene lost 4 bases, with 14 bases spanning the gap. DNA of the CDR3: TGTGCCAGCAGTGACCGGACCGGTGGTGCAGATACGCAGTATTTT. Translation: CASSDRTGGADTQYF.

This clonotype was detected ten times or more. The rearrangement uses TRBV5-1 and TRBJ2-7, with TRBD2 matching 8 bases. J lost 2 bases, V lost 0 bases, and 7 bases had no gene match. Germline CDR1 is SGHRS and CDR2 is YFSETQ. The CDR3 covers 16 residues. This chain's CDR3 is CASSLDVAGSPYEQYF. The CDR3, as DNA: TGCGCCAGCAGCTTGGATGTAGCGGGAAGCCCCTACGAGCAGTACTTC.

This clonotype was found many times. The gene calls are TRBV5-1 and TRBJ2-7; D could derive from TRBD1 or TRBD2 (6 bases each). The germline gives CDR1 SGHRS, CDR2 YFSETQ. This CDR3 spans 15 amino acids. V dropped 4 bases and J dropped 5 bases, with 19 bases sitting between them. The CDR3 loop is CASSRGTSNWDEQYF. CDR3 DNA sequence: TGCGCCAGCAGCCGGGGGACATCCAATTGGGACGAGCAGTACTTC.

J is TRBJ2-1 and V is TRBV7-6; 7 positions agree with TRBD1. The germline gives CDR1 SGHVS, CDR2 FNYEAQ. Unmatched junction bases numbered 4, after V lost 2 bases and J lost 0 bases. CDR3 length: 16 amino acids. The CDR3: CASSLSRDSSYNEQFF. CDR3 nucleotide sequence: TGTGCCAGCAGCTTAAGCCGGGACAGCTCCTACAATGAGCAGTTCTTC.

The gene calls are TRBV2 and TRBJ2-7, with TRBD1 matching 7 bases. CDR1 is SNHLY, CDR2 FYNNEI, per germline. V lost 3 bases to trimming and J lost 1 base; unmatched junction nucleotides: 3. The CDR3 has 14 residues. Here the CDR3 DNA reads TGTGCCAGCAGTGATCCCAGGGGGTCCTACGAGCAGTACTTC. This codes for CASSDPRGSYEQYF.

The V gene is TRBV27, the J gene TRBJ1-1; weak D call: TRBD1 (6 bases). The germline CDR1 and CDR2 sequences are MNHEY and SMNVEV (reference sequence). V lost 6 bases, J lost 6 bases, and 17 bases lay in between. CDR3 size: 14 residues. The CDR3 here is CASRRLTGFSEAFF. CDR3 bases: TGTGCCAGCAGGCGCTTAACAGGGTTCTCTGAAGCTTTCTTT.

This chain connects TRBV4-3 to TRBJ2-2; 9 nucleotides line up with TRBD2. This CDR3 is built from 20 residues. Germline V gene sequence: CDR1 LGHNA, CDR2 YSLEER. After removal of 0 bases from V and 7 bases from J, the junction contained 18 bases not matched to a gene. The CDR3 DNA is TGCGCCAGCAGCCAAGATCTAGGACCAGCGGGAGGTTGGAGTGACGGGGAGCTGTTTTTT. Protein product: CASSQDLGPAGGWSDGELFF.

The CDR3 spells CASGSQGPSYNEQFF. The CDR3 DNA sequence: TGTGCCAGCGGCTCACAGGGGCCCTCCTACAATGAGCAGTTCTTC. This chain links TRBV28 with TRBJ2-1; 7 bases agree with TRBD1. This CDR3 has 15 residues. Trimming removed 8 bases from V and 0 bases from J; junction bases left unmatched: 7. Germline values: CDR1 MDHEN, CDR2 SYDVKM.